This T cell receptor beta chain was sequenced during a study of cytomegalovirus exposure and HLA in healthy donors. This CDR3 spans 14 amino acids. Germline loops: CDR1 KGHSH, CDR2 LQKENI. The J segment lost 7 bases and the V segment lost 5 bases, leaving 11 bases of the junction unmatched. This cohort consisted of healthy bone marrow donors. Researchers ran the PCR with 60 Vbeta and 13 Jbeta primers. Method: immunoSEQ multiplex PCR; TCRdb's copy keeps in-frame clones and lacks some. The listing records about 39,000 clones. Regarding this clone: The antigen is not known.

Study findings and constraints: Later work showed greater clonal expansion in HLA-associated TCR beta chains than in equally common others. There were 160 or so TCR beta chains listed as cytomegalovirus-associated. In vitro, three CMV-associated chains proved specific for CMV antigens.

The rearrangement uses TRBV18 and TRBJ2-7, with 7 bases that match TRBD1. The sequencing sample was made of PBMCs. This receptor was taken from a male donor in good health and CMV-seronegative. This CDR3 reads CASSIGTDLREQYF. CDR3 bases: TGTGCCAGCTCAATTGGGACAGACTTGAGGGAGCAGTACTTC.